This T cell receptor (beta chain) was identified during a study of post-analysis software for immune sequencing data. Study observations and caveats: With TRBV5-6, TRBV5-1 and TRBV20-1 included, 4 to 6 TRBV segments were more frequent in patients than in controls.

In this sample, this clonotype turned up a few times. What it binds is not known. This CDR3 has 14 amino acids. Deletions cut 0 bases from V and 8 bases from J, with 12 bases between. Germline V gene lookup returns CDR1 SGHRS and CDR2 YFSETQ. Tagging with unique molecular identifiers was a feature of the TCR beta cDNA libraries. Out of 1 to 10 million T cells, a few hundred thousand cDNA molecules were generated. TCRdb ran MiXCR on the PCR reads and lists one entry per CDR3 protein. In the table there are approximately 260,000 distinct CDR3 sequences, 30% to 45% of which are singletons. The clonotype originates from a girl between 5 and 17 years old with multiple sclerosis. The rearrangement links TRBV5-1 to TRBJ2-1, with TRBD1 as a possible D gene (6 bases). Material for sequencing was blood. The CDR3 DNA sequence: TGCGCCAGCAGCTTGGGGGCAGGGGTCCATGAGCAGTTCTTC. Translated: CASSLGAGVHEQFF.